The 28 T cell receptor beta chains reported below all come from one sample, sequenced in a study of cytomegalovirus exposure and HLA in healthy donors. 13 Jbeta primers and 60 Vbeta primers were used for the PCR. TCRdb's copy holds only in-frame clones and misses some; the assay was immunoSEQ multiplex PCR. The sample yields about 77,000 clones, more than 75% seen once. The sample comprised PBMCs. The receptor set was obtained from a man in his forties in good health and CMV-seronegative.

The CDR3 is CASSPGGQGFWYF. CDR3 bases: TGTGCCAGCTCACCAGGGGGACAGGGTTTTTGGTACTTC. The chain recombines TRBV18 with TRBJ2-7; 9 nucleotides agree with TRBD1. Looked up from germline, CDR1 is KGHSH and CDR2 is LQKENI. The length of the CDR3 is 13 residues. The trim removed 2 bases at V and 12 bases at J, leaving 8 bases unmatched.

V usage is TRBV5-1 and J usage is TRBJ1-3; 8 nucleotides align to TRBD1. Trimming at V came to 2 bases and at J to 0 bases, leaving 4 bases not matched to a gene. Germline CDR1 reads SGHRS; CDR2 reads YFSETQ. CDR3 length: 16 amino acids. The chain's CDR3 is CASSFMDRASGNTIYF. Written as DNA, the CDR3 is TGCGCCAGCAGCTTCATGGACAGGGCCTCTGGAAACACCATATATTTT.

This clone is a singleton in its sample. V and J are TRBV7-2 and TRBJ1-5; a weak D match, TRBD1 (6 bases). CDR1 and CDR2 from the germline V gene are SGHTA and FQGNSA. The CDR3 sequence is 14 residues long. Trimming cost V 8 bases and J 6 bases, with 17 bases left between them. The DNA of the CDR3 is TGTGCCAGCGGCGCCCGAGGGGGGGGTCAGCCCCAGCATTTT. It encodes CASGARGGGQPQHF.

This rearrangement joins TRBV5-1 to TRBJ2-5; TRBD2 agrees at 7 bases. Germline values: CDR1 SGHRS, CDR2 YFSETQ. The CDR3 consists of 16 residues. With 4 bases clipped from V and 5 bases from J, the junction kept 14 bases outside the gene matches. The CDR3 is CASSGAGRWGGETQYF. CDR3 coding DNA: TGCGCCAGCAGCGGAGCGGGACGGTGGGGCGGGGAGACCCAGTACTTC.

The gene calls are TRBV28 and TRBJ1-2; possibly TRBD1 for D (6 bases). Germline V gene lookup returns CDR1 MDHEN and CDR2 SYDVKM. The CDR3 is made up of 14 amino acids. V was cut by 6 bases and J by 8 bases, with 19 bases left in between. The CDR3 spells CASRALGTLRGYTF. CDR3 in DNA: TGTGCCAGCAGGGCCCTAGGGACACTGAGAGGCTACACCTTC.

The CDR3 bases are TGTGCCAGCACCGACAGGGGAAGGGCCAATGAGCAGTTCTTC. It encodes CASTDRGRANEQFF. This chain connects TRBV28 to TRBJ2-1; 8 positions agree with TRBD1. CDR3 size: 14 residues. V trimming: 7 bases; J trimming: 6 bases; junction bases outside the gene matches: 8. Per germline, CDR1 MDHEN and CDR2 SYDVKM.

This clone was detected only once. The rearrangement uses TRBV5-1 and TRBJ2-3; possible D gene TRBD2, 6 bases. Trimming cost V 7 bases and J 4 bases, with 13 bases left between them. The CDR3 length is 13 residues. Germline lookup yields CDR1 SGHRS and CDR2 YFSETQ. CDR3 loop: CASAEGMADTQYF. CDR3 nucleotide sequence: TGCGCCAGCGCGGAGGGCATGGCAGATACGCAGTATTTT.

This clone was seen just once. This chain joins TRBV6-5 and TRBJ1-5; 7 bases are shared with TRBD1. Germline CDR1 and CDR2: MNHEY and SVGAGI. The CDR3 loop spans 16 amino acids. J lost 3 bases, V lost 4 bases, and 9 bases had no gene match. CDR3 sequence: CASSSAKGTVNQPQHF. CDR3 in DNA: TGTGCCAGCAGTTCCGCTAAAGGGACAGTCAATCAGCCCCAGCATTTT.

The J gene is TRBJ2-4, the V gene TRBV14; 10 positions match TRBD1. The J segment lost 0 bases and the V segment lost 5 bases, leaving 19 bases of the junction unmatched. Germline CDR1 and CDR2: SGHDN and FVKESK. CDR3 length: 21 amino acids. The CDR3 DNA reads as TGTGCCAGCAGCTTCGTTATCGGGACAGGGGATTTTTGGGTAGCCAAAAACATTCAGTACTTC. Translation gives CASSFVIGTGDFWVAKNIQYF.

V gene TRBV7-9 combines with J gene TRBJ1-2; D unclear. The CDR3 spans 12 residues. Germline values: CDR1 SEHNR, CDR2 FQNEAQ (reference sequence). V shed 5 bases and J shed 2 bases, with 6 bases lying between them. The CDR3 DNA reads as TGTGCCAGCAGCCCTAAAAACTATGGCTACACCTTC. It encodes CASSPKNYGYTF. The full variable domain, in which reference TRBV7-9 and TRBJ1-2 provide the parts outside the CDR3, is DTGVSQNPRHKITKRGQNVTFRCDPISEHNRLYWYRQTLGQGPEFLTYFQNEAQLEKSRLLSDRFSAERPKGSFSTLEIQRTEQGDSAMYLCASSPKNYGYTFGSGTRLTVV.

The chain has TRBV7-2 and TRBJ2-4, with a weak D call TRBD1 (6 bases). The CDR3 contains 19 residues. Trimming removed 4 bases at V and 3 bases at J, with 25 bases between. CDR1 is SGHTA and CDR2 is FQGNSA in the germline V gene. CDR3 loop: CASSSPQNTGSSGKNIQYF. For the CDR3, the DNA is TGTGCCAGCAGCTCACCCCAAAACACAGGGTCCTCGGGCAAAAACATTCAGTACTTC.

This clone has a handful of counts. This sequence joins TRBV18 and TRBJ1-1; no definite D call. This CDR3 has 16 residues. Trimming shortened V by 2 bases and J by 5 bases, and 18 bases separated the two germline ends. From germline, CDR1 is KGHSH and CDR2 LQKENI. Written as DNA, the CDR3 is TGTGCCAGCTCACCAAATCAGAGGTCCTCGGGGACTGAAGCTTTCTTT. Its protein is CASSPNQRSSGTEAFF.

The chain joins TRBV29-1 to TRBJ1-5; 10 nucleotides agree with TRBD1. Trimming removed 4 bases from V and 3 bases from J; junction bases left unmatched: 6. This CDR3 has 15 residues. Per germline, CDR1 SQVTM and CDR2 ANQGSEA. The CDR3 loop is CSVGTGGSVNQPQHF. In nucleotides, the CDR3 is TGCAGCGTTGGGACAGGGGGATCGGTCAATCAGCCCCAGCATTTT.

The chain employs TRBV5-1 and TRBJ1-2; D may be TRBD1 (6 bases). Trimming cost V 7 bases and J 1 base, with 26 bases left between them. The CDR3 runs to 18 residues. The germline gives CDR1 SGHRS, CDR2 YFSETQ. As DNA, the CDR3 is TGCGCCAGCGGTATTGCCGGGACGGCGGGCAGGGGTAACTATGGCTACACCTTC. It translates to CASGIAGTAGRGNYGYTF.

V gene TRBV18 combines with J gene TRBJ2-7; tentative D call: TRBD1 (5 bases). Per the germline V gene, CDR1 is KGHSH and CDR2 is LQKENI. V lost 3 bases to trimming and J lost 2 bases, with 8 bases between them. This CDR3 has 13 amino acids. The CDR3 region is CASSPGQPYEQYF. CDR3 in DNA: TGTGCCAGCTCACCCGGACAACCCTACGAGCAGTACTTC.

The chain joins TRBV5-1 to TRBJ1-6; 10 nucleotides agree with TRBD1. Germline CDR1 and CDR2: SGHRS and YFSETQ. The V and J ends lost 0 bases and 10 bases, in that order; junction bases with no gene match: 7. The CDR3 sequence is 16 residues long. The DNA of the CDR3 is TGCGCCAGCAGCTTGGCTACGGGACAGGGGAAGTCACCCCTCCACTTT. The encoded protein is CASSLATGQGKSPLHF. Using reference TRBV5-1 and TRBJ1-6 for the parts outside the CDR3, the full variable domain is KAGVTQTPRYLIKTRGQQVTLSCSPISGHRSVSWYQQTPGQGLQFLFEYFSETQRNKGNFPGRFSGRQFSNSRSEMNVSTLELGDSALYLCASSLATGQGKSPLHFGNGTRLTVT.

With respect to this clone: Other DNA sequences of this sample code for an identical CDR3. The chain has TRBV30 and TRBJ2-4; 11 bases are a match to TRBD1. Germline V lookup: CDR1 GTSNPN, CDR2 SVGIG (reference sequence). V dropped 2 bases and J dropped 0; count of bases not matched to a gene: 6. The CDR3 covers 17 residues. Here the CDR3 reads CAWSSGQGVTAKNIQYF. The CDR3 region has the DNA TGTGCCTGGAGTTCGGGACAGGGGGTAACAGCCAAAAACATTCAGTACTTC.

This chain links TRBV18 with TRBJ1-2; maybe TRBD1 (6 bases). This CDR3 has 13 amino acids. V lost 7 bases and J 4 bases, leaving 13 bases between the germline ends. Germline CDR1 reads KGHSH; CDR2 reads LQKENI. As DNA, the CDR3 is TGTGCCAGCTACGAGACACAGGGCTATGGCTACACCTTC. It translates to CASYETQGYGYTF.

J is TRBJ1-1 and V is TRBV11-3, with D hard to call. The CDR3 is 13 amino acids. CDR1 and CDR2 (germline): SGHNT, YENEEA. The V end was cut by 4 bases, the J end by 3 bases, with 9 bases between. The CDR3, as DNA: TGTGCCAGCAGCTCCCTCGGTTACACTGAAGCTTTCTTT. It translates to CASSSLGYTEAFF.

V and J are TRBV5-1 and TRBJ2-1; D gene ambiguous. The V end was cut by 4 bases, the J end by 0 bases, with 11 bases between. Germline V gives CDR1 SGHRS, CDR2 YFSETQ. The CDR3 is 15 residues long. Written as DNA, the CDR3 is TGCGCCAGCAGCCCCTCGTGGAGCTCCTACAATGAGCAGTTCTTC. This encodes CASSPSWSSYNEQFF.

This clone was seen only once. This CDR3 reads CATSRDRATLNQPQHF. For the CDR3, the DNA is TGTGCCACCAGCAGAGACAGGGCCACCCTTAATCAGCCCCAGCATTTT. The chain is built from TRBV15 and TRBJ1-5; TRBD1 might be the D (5 bases). Germline values: CDR1 LNHNV, CDR2 YYDKDF (reference sequence). V lost 0 bases and J lost 4, with 13 bases in between. The length of the CDR3 is 16 residues.

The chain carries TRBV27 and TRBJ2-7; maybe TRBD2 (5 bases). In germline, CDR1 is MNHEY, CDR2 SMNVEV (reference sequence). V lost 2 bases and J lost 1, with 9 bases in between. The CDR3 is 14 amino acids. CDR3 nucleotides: TGTGCCAGCAGTTTAGGGTCGGGATCCTACGAGCAGTACTTC. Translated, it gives CASSLGSGSYEQYF.

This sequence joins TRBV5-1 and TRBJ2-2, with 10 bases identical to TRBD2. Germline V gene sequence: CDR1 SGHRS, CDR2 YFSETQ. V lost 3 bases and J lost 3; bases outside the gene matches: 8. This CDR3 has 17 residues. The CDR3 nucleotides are TGCGCCAGCAGCTGGCCGGGGCTAGCGGGGGACACCGGGGAGCTGTTTTTT. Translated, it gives CASSWPGLAGDTGELFF.

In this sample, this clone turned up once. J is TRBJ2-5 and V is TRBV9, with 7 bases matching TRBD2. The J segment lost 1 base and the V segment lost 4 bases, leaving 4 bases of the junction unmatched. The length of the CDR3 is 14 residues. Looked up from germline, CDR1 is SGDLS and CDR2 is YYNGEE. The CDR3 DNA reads TGTGCCAGCAGCACCTCTAGCGGCCAAGAGACCCAGTACTTC. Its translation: CASSTSSGQETQYF. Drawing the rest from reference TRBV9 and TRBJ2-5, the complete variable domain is DSGVTQTPKHLITATGQRVTLRCSPRSGDLSVYWYQQSLDQGLQFLIQYYNGEERAKGNILERFSAQQFPDLHSELNLSSLELGDSALYFCASSTSSGQETQYFGPGTRLLVL.

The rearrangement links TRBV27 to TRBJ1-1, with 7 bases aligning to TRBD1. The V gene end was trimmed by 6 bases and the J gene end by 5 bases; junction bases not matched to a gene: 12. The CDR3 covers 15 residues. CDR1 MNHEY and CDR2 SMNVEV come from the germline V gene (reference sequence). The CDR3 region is CASRQTETGRTEAFF. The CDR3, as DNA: TGTGCCAGCAGACAGACAGAGACAGGGCGGACTGAAGCTTTCTTT.

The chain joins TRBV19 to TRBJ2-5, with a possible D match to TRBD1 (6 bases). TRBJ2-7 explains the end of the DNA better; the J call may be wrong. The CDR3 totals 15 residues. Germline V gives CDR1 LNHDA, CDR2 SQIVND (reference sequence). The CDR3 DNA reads TGTGCCAGTAGTATAGTGGACAGCCCACTCTACGAGCAGTACTTC. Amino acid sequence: CASSIVDSPLYEQYF.

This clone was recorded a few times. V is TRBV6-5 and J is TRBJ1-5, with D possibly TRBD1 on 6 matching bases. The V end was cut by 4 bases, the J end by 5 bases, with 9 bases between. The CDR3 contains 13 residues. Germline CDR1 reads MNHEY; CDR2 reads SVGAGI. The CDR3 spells CASSSSGDQPQHF. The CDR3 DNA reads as TGTGCCAGCAGTTCCTCAGGGGATCAGCCCCAGCATTTT.

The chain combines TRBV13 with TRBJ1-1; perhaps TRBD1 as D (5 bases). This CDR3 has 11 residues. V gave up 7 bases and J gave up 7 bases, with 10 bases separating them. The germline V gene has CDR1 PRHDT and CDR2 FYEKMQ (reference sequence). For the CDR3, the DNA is TGTGCCAGCAAGGATCAGGGTGAAGCTTTCTTT. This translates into CASKDQGEAFF. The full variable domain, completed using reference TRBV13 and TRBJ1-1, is AAGVIQSPRHLIKEKRETATLKCYPIPRHDTVYWYQQGPGQDPQFLISFYEKMQSDKGSIPDRFSAQQFSDYHSELNMSSLELGDSALYFCASKDQGEAFFGQGTRLTVV.